The 9 T cell receptor beta chains given below trace back to one sample, sequenced in a study of T cells in Graves' hyperthyroidism and ophthalmopathy. Researchers amplified the TCR beta CDR3 regions from RNA transcripts. Using the HTBI primer set, a first-round RT-PCR was run on the TCR CDR3. From the multiplex PCR reads, TCRdb called clonotypes with MiXCR, one entry per CDR3 protein. The data contain about 340,000 distinct CDR3 sequences, 20% to 25% of them seen just once; the ten biggest clones take up 50%. The sample was blood. The receptor set was obtained from a woman between 50 and 59 years old with Graves' hyperthyroidism.

V gene TRBV30 combines with J gene TRBJ2-2; 8 nucleotides agree with TRBD1. This CDR3 region has 14 residues. Germline CDR1 and CDR2: GTSNPN and SVGIG (reference sequence). The J segment lost 7 bases and the V segment lost 2 bases, leaving 6 bases of the junction unmatched. CDR3 sequence (DNA): TGTGCCTGGAGTTGGCAGGGGGCGAACGGGGAGCTGTTTTTT. It yields the protein CAWSWQGANGELFF.

This clonotype has ten or more counts. The chain combines TRBV11-2 with TRBJ2-1; a weak D match, TRBD2 (6 bases). The CDR3 spans 15 residues. Trimming stripped 0 bases from V and 4 bases from J, with 10 bases between. Per germline, CDR1 SGHAT and CDR2 FQNNGV. The CDR3, as DNA: TGTGCCAGCAGCTTAGAATGGGGGGAGTACAATGAGCAGTTCTTC. Translating gives CASSLEWGEYNEQFF.

This clonotype was counted a few times. The chain is built from TRBV20-1 and TRBJ2-5; 7 positions match TRBD1. Germline values: CDR1 DFQATT, CDR2 SNEGSKA (reference sequence). V dropped 6 bases and J dropped 4; count of bases not matched to a gene: 8. This CDR3 has 13 amino acids. The CDR3 loop is CSATWDSTETQYF. CDR3 nucleotide sequence: TGCAGTGCCACCTGGGACAGCACAGAGACCCAGTACTTC.

The genes are TRBV6-2 or TRBV6-3 and TRBJ1-5, with D unclear. This CDR3 contains 15 residues. V was cut by 3 bases and J by 0 bases, with 9 bases left in between. Germline-derived CDR1 and CDR2 are MNHEY and SVGEGT. The CDR3 sequence: CASSYVGISNQPQHF. CDR3 nucleotides: TGTGCCAGCAGTTATGTTGGGATTAGCAATCAGCCCCAGCATTTT.

The V gene is TRBV5-1, the J gene TRBJ2-6, with D possibly TRBD1 on 6 matching bases. The germline CDR1 and CDR2 sequences are SGHRS and YFSETQ. Trimming pared 0 bases from V and 4 bases from J, leaving 8 bases between. The CDR3 is 15 amino acids. This CDR3 is CASSLAQGGANVLTF. The CDR3 DNA is TGCGCCAGCAGCTTGGCACAGGGAGGGGCCAACGTCCTGACTTTC.

V usage is TRBV4-1 and J usage is TRBJ2-7; the match to TRBD2 covers 14 bases. The V gene end was trimmed by 4 bases and the J gene end by 6 bases; junction bases not matched to a gene: 2. This CDR3 contains 14 residues. Germline V gives CDR1 MGHRA, CDR2 YSYEKL. The CDR3 DNA follows: TGCGCCAGCAGCCGGGGACTAGCGGGAGCCGAGCAGTACTTC. This encodes CASSRGLAGAEQYF.

This chain uses TRBV9 with TRBJ2-6; 8 bases are a match to TRBD1. V lost 4 bases, J lost 0 bases, and 15 bases stayed unmatched. CDR3 size: 20 residues. Germline V gives CDR1 SGDLS, CDR2 YYNGEE. The CDR3 nucleotides read TGTGCCAGCAGCACACGCGGGGCAGGGGGCGAGGTCTCTGGGGCCAACGTCCTGACTTTC. It codes for CASSTRGAGGEVSGANVLTF. Drawing the rest from reference TRBV9 and TRBJ2-6, the complete variable domain is DSGVTQTPKHLITATGQRVTLRCSPRSGDLSVYWYQQSLDQGLQFLIQYYNGEERAKGNILERFSAQQFPDLHSELNLSSLELGDSALYFCASSTRGAGGEVSGANVLTFGAGSRLTVL.

The chain employs TRBV3-1 and TRBJ1-2, with D possibly being TRBD1 (6 bases). The CDR3 covers 15 residues. Germline V CDR1 and CDR2: LGHDT, YNNKEL (reference sequence). The V gene lost 0 bases and the J gene lost 7 bases, with 15 bases spanning the gap. The CDR3 reads CASSQEARGSFGYTF. CDR3 bases: TGTGCCAGCAGCCAAGAAGCCAGGGGATCCTTTGGCTACACCTTC.

This clonotype was recorded only once. Just one base apart from a much larger clone, this may be a read error. The CDR3 loop reads CASSVAGARTDTQYF. The CDR3 coding sequence is TGTGCCAGCAGTGTAGCGGGGGCTAGGACAGATACGCAGTATTTT. J is TRBJ2-3 and V is TRBV27, with 9 bases matching TRBD2. V shed 5 bases, J shed 3 bases, and the junction held 6 bases outside the gene matches. This CDR3 is built from 15 residues. Germline V gives CDR1 MNHEY, CDR2 SMNVEV (reference sequence).